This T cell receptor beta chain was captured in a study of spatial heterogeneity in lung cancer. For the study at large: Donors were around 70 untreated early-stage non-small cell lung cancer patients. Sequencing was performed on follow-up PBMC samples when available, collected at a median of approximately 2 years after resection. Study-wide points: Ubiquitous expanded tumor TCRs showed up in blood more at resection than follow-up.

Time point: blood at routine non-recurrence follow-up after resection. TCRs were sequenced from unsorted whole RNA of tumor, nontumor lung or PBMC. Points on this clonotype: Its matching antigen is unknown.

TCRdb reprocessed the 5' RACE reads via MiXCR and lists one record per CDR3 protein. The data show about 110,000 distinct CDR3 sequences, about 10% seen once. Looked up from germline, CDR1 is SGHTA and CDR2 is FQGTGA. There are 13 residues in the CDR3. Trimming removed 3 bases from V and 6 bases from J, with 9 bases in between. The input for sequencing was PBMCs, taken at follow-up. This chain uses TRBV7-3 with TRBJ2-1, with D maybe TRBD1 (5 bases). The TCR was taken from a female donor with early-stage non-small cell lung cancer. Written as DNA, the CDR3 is TGTGCCAGCAGCTTGGACACATTCAATGAGCAGTTCTTC. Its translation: CASSLDTFNEQFF.